The TCR beta chain under discussion was sequenced for a study of technical replicates of blood from a few donors. TCRdb's table, derived via immunoSEQ multiplex PCR, lists solely in-frame clones and lacks some. The sample yields some 66,000 clones, roughly 98% seen once. This TCR was sampled from a human donor in good health. The sample consisted of T cells isolated from PBMCs.

The CDR3 DNA sequence: TGTGCCAGCAGTGACCGTACCGGTCGTGCCTACAATGAGCAGTTCTTC. This encodes CASSDRTGRAYNEQFF. The chain joins TRBV25-1 to TRBJ2-1, with D hard to call. V lost 3 bases, J lost 2 bases, and 14 bases lay in between. This CDR3 has 16 amino acids. Germline CDR1 MGHDK, CDR2 SYGVNS.